Listed below are T cell receptor beta chains from one sample, sequenced in a study of CD8+ T cells in alopecia areata. Profiled with immunoSEQ multiplex PCR; TCRdb holds only in-frame clones, not every one. Of about 64,000 clones detected, around 47% appear once; the ten largest clones hold roughly 51%. The sequenced sample was NKG2D-low CD8+ T cells sorted from blood. The receptor set was obtained from a human donor with alopecia areata. The CDR3 runs from the conserved cysteine through the conserved F or W. A D gene is named only where the DNA matches it firmly. Rows may omit the clone size; those that give it use once, few, many or a size class.

v_gene,d_gene,j_gene,abundance,CDR3nt,CDR3aa
TRBV27,NA,TRBJ2-1,NA,TGTGCCAGCAGTTTATCGGTGTACAATGAGCAGTTCTTC,CASSLSVYNEQFF
TRBV4-1,NA,TRBJ2-1,NA,TGCGCCAGCAGCCAACTGAATGAGCAGTTCTTC,CASSQLNEQFF
TRBV10-3,NA,TRBJ2-7,few,TGTGCCATCACCACCGGGACAAGCTACGAGCAGTACTTC,CAITTGTSYEQYF
TRBV7-9,NA,TRBJ1-5,few,TGTGCCAGCAGCTTAGGGGGGGCCAATCAGCCCCAGCATTTT,CASSLGGANQPQHF
TRBV30,TRBD2,TRBJ2-1,few,TGTGCCTGGAGTAAGCTAGCGGGGGACAATGAGCAGTTCTTC,CAWSKLAGDNEQFF
TRBV27,NA,TRBJ2-7,NA,TGTGCCAGCAGTTTCGGGAAGCTCTACGAGCAGTACTTC,CASSFGKLYEQYF
TRBV29-1,NA,TRBJ1-3,few,TGCAGCGTTGAAGATTGGTCCAGGGTTGGAGGAAACACCATATATTTT,CSVEDWSRVGGNTIYF
TRBV7-2,TRBD1,TRBJ2-1,NA,TGTGCCAGCAGCCTCCGGGACAGGGGCTACAATGAGCAGTTCTTC,CASSLRDRGYNEQFF
TRBV13,NA,TRBJ2-4,NA,TGTGCCAGCAGCTTAGGCCCGGGTTTCAAAAACATTCAGTACTTC,CASSLGPGFKNIQYF
TRBV29-1,NA,TRBJ1-2,few,TGCAGCGTTGAAGACGGCGATGTGGGGCCAGGAGGCTACACCTTC,CSVEDGDVGPGGYTF
TRBV4-3,NA,TRBJ2-7,NA,TGCGCCAGCAGCCTTTCTGGACAGAGTTCCTACGAGCAGTACTTC,CASSLSGQSSYEQYF
TRBV5-6,NA,TRBJ1-5,NA,TGTGCCAGCAGCTTGGCGGCAGGAAATCAGCCCCAGCATTTT,CASSLAAGNQPQHF
TRBV29-1,TRBD1,TRBJ2-7,NA,TGCAGCGTAAGAGATATCCCCCTTGGGACAGGGAACTACGAGCAGTACTTC,CSVRDIPLGTGNYEQYF
TRBV13,NA,TRBJ2-7,few,TGTGCCAGCAGCTTAGGAAGAGGGGACGAGCAGTACTTC,CASSLGRGDEQYF
TRBV9,NA,TRBJ1-5,NA,TGTGCCAGCAGCGTAGCCCCAGGGGAGGGTCAGCCCCAGCATTTT,CASSVAPGEGQPQHF
TRBV4-3,NA,TRBJ2-5,NA,TGCGCCAGCAGCCAAGATTTGAGTGGAGAGACCCAGTACTTC,CASSQDLSGETQYF
TRBV28,TRBD2,TRBJ2-7,NA,TGTGCCAGCAGTGACCGACTAGCGGACCCCTACGAGCAGTACTTC,CASSDRLADPYEQYF
TRBV4-3,NA,TRBJ2-7,many,TGCGCCAGCAGCCAGGGCGCATGGGGGACGGCTACCTACGAGCAGTACTTC,CASSQGAWGTATYEQYF
TRBV2,TRBD2,TRBJ2-3,NA,TGTGCCAGCGGTCTAGCGGCGGGCACTAGCACAGATACGCAGTATTTT,CASGLAAGTSTDTQYF
TRBV13,NA,TRBJ2-7,NA,TGTGCCAGCAGCTTAGGGACAGGCGTTCCAACATACGAGCAGTACTTC,CASSLGTGVPTYEQYF
TRBV27,TRBD2,TRBJ2-7,NA,TGTGCCAGCAGTTTAGGGTCGGGAGGAACCTACGAGCAGTACTTC,CASSLGSGGTYEQYF
TRBV7-9,NA,TRBJ2-1,few,TGTGCCAGCAGCTTAGGATCCGGGACGGCCAACAATGAGCAGTTCTTC,CASSLGSGTANNEQFF
TRBV4-1,NA,TRBJ2-3,NA,TGCGCCAGCAGCCAACTGACTAAGGCGCAGTATTTT,CASSQLTKAQYF
TRBV14,NA,TRBJ2-3,few,TGTGCCAGCAGCCAAGGGTTCGGGACAGATACGCAGTATTTT,CASSQGFGTDTQYF
TRBV27,NA,TRBJ2-1,once,TGTGCCAGTCGACGGATCGCCAACAATGAGCAGTTCTTC,CASRRIANNEQFF
TRBV29-1,NA,TRBJ2-5,NA,TGCAGCGTGTATATACTGGGAGAGACCCAGTACTTC,CSVYILGETQYF
TRBV7-9,NA,TRBJ2-5,few,TGTGCCAGCACCCCTCGCGGGGCTGGAGGGGAGACCCAGTACTTC,CASTPRGAGGETQYF
TRBV29-1,TRBD2,TRBJ2-1,NA,TGCAGCGTTGAAGTGCGGGACTACTACAATGAGCAGTTCTTC,CSVEVRDYYNEQFF